A selection of T cell receptor beta chains follows, all from one sample in a study of blood T cells in healthy people across ages. TCRdb passed the 5' RACE reads through MiXCR, listing each CDR3 protein once. In the table there are around 990,000 distinct CDR3 sequences, about 23% of which are singletons. This sample was also put to use in a study of T cells of mothers and their children.

Sample: blood. The receptors were gathered from a girl aged 2 to 9 in good health. The CDR3 runs from the conserved cysteine through the conserved F or W.

V | CDR3
TRBV27 | CASRGLVPYEQFF
TRBV6-1 | CASTDRVWGNTGELFF
TRBV29-1 | CSAHTDAQYF
TRBV3-1 | CASSQDTASETQYF
TRBV9 | CASSVAPSGGRNEQFF
TRBV7-2 | CASSLASGNYGYTF
TRBV6-6 | CASRSRDSPSNQPQHF
TRBV7-9 | CASSPKGPNSLRGYF
TRBV10-1 | CASSESRWSYEQYF
TRBV7-9 | CASSLAFTSITDTQYF
TRBV5-5 | CASSLNRGFGNTIYF
TRBV20-1 | CSARDMAGGLIEQFF
TRBV4-1 | CASSQVPGLLGYTF
TRBV7-3 | CASSFGRYTEAFF
TRBV28 | CASSSGLPNYGYTF
TRBV19 | CASREGELFF
TRBV5-1 | CASSLVSGVENEQFF
TRBV9 | CASSVGPGSYNEQFF
TRBV6-5 | CASSYGDRRGTEAFF
TRBV6-5 | CASSYGTGEPNYGYTF
TRBV9 | CASSQTGGAETQYF
TRBV6-5 | CASSPWRDGNEQFF
TRBV7-2 | CASSLAGTGNIQYF
TRBV4-1 | CAAATSLGVDEQFF
TRBV20-1 | CSAPETPSSSYNSPLHF
TRBV7-3 | CASSLMGETNTEAFF
TRBV7-2 | CASGRGGTQNTEAFF
TRBV11-3 | CASSPPGAREQFF
TRBV29-1 | CSVEAGADTDTQYF
TRBV7-2 | CASTPLAGPSTDTQYF
TRBV12-3/TRBV12-4 | CASSLYVGTEGYTF
TRBV6-5 | CASSPRPWNNSPLHF
TRBV4-1 | CASSQDEGLSGVNEQFF
TRBV7-8 | CASSLAMSSGNEQFF
TRBV6-5 | CASRLEQGAGTEAFF
TRBV12-5 | CASGLTLEGSEKLFF
TRBV25-1 | CASRGVTGADSPLHF
TRBV24-1 | CATRSDSYGYTF
TRBV5-1 | CASSLGAGRDEQYF
TRBV5-7 | CASSFNVPGQVLLEKLFF
TRBV5-1 | CASSLVLSGNSYEQYF
TRBV7-9 | CASIPGGVEAFF
TRBV29-1 | CSVEDFPEQYF
TRBV29-1 | CSATGGLGAAQETQYF
TRBV29-1 | CSVGEGNTEAFF
TRBV7-9 | CASSKEGYEQYF
TRBV5-8 | CASSLAGGLGETQYF
TRBV24-1 | CATSDSTWVSGELFF
TRBV28 | CASSPGLLIQGVGYTF
TRBV20-1 | CRPQTEGDHEQYF
TRBV20-1 | CSARLLAAHYNEQFF
TRBV7-8 | CASSGERSLLAKNIQYF
TRBV11-2 | CASSFGTGGPEAFF
TRBV28 | CASSIDDRGVNEQFF
TRBV7-2 | CASRQWEGQFF
TRBV3-1 | CASSQMEGNIQYF
TRBV4-2 | CASSQASNEQFF
TRBV3-1 | CASSPDFGLAGLQETQYF
TRBV7-2 | CASPPDTQYF